This TCR beta chain was found in a study of OX40 agonist ivuxolimab in advanced cancers. Looking at the study overall: Ivuxolimab, which targeted the costimulatory receptor OX40 (CD134), was an agonistic, fully human IgG2 monoclonal antibody. Intravenous ivuxolimab was administered to patients every 2 weeks at six dose levels: 0.01, 0.1, 0.3, 1.5, 3 and 10 mg/kg. Among the roughly 50 dose-escalation patients, around 20 had hepatocellular carcinoma, 15 or so melanoma, 9 renal cell carcinoma and 9 head and neck cancer. A male proportion of 82.7% and a mean age of approximately 58 years, ranging from about 23 to 90, were recorded for the dose-escalation cohort. Patients were allowed to have had prior anti-PD-1, anti-PD-L1 or anti-CTLA-4 therapy, and roughly 40% of the dose-escalation patients had previously received checkpoint inhibitors. Three dose-escalation patients achieved partial responses, one with hepatocellular carcinoma and two with cutaneous melanoma. The purpose of peripheral TCRbeta sequencing was to test whether ivuxolimab changed TCR sequence diversity and led to clonal T-cell expansion. The monotherapy dose-escalation portion (N of about 57 patients) of the phase I ivuxolimab trial is reported in the paper.

Via the germline V gene, CDR1 is KGHSH and CDR2 LQKENI. The cysteine opens and the phenylalanine closes a CDR3 of 15 amino acids. Kept here is only the CDR3 DNA, which spans 45 bases and is read in frame from base 1. Relative to germline, V is missing 6 bases and J is missing 5 bases, with 11 bases of the junction outside any gene match. The trial excluded patients who had a history of autoimmune disease or who were on systemic immunosuppression. In every dose cohort, peripheral blood was drawn for TCR sequencing at baseline, cycle 4 day 1, and cycle 7 day 1. The samples were drawn from a first-in-human, open-label, multicenter phase I dose-escalation trial of ivuxolimab. The trial enrolled adults with locally advanced or metastatic head and neck squamous cell, hepatocellular, melanoma or renal cell carcinoma. CD4+ and CD8+ T cells were sorted separately from peripheral blood before TCR sequencing.

What the research found in general, with its limitations: At doses of 0.1 to 3.0 mg/kg, clonal expansion of both CD4+ and CD8+ T cells in blood was seen between baseline and week 6. In partial responders in the 0.1-3.0 mg/kg groups, normalized peripheral clonal expansion was found to be among the lowest, especially among CD8+ T cells. After ivuxolimab, more expanded clones were found on average in CD8+ T cells than in CD4+ T cells. Low levels of normalized T-cell clonal expansion were also seen in some nonresponding patients. The antigen specificity of the peripheral T cells that underwent clonal expansion was not determined.

Genomic DNA was isolated from the sorted cells so that the TCRbeta CDR3 region could be sequenced. The immunoSEQ Assay was used to sequence the TCRbeta CDR3 regions. The immuneACCESS repertoire file appears here via TCRdb, limited to in-frame rearrangements. These files lack a portion of the clones; in checked studies, under half of the deficit traces to unresolved V genes, and the cause of the others is not known. This sample gives more than 75,000 clones in total; roughly 80% of them show up just once. The ten largest clones take up less than 6% of the sample. About this clone itself: The target of this receptor is not known. Per-nucleotide qualities are absent, and no much larger clonotype sits a single base away.

This TCR was recovered from an adult with an advanced solid tumor such as melanoma, head and neck, liver or kidney cancer. The sample was CD4+ or CD8+ T cells sorted from blood, taken in a trial of the OX40 agonist ivuxolimab. In this chain, TRBV18 is recombined with TRBJ2-7; the junction holds 9 bases that match TRBD1. The CDR3 has the sequence CASSRERTGENEQYF. The nucleotides are TGTGCCAGCTCCAGGGAAAGGACAGGGGAGAACGAGCAGTACTTC.